Following are 24 T cell receptor beta chains from one sample sequenced in a study of blood T cell repertoires in COVID-19. Clones were read by immunoSEQ multiplex PCR, and TCRdb kept only the in-frame ones, dropping some. The table has approximately 140,000 clones, roughly 88% seen once; the top ten hold about 10%. Sequencing was performed on peripheral blood. The receptor set was obtained from a man in his 60s with active or convalescent COVID-19.

The genes are TRBV28 and TRBJ1-1, with 7 bases matching TRBD1. Unmatched junction bases numbered 12, after V lost 5 bases and J lost 6 bases. The germline gives CDR1 MDHEN, CDR2 SYDVKM. This CDR3 comprises 15 residues. CDR3 sequence reads: CASSPQTGRYSEAFF. DNA for the CDR3: TGTGCCAGCAGTCCTCAGACAGGGCGGTACTCTGAAGCTTTCTTT.

The sample holds a few counts of this clone. The V and J genes are TRBV25-1 and TRBJ1-5; 7 positions agree with TRBD1. Germline loops: CDR1 MGHDK, CDR2 SYGVNS. The CDR3 loop spans 16 amino acids. V was pared by 7 bases and J by 3 bases, with 12 bases of the junction left unmatched. The CDR3 protein is CASTHPPGQANQPQHF. CDR3 bases: TGTGCCAGCACCCACCCCCCAGGACAGGCCAATCAGCCCCAGCATTTT.

The genes are TRBV27 and TRBJ2-1; 8 bases agree with TRBD2. The CDR3 runs to 13 residues. With V trimmed by 6 bases and J by 6 bases, 4 bases remained unmatched. Germline V gene data show CDR1 as MNHEY and CDR2 as SMNVEV (reference sequence). CDR3 DNA sequence: TGTGCCAGCAGGAAGACTAGCGTCAATGAGCAGTTCTTC. It specifies CASRKTSVNEQFF.

This chain connects TRBV5-5 to TRBJ2-3, with 7 bases lining up with TRBD1. The V gene's germline CDR1 is SGHKS and CDR2 YYEKEE (reference sequence). After removal of 7 bases from V and 0 bases from J, the junction contained 8 bases not matched to a gene. The CDR3 has 15 amino acids. The CDR3 DNA follows: TGTGCCAGCTCCAACTCGGACAGGAGCACAGATACGCAGTATTTT. Translation: CASSNSDRSTDTQYF.

V gene TRBV6-5 combines with J gene TRBJ1-1; possible D gene TRBD1, 6 bases. The CDR3 has 15 residues. Looked up from germline, CDR1 is MNHEY and CDR2 is SVGAGI. V lost 0 bases and J 4 bases, leaving 12 bases between the germline ends. CDR3 nucleotides: TGTGCCAGCAGTTACTCGAACAGGGTTAGCACTGAAGCTTTCTTT. It specifies CASSYSNRVSTEAFF.

This clone was seen once. The chain joins TRBV7-9 to TRBJ1-4; perhaps TRBD1 as D (5 bases). Germline CDR1 SEHNR, CDR2 FQNEAQ (reference sequence). The CDR3 length is 14 residues. Trimming shortened V by 2 bases and J by 4 bases, and 8 bases separated the two germline ends. CDR3 loop: CASSLKGYNEKLFF. CDR3 in DNA: TGTGCCAGCAGCTTAAAGGGGTATAATGAAAAACTGTTTTTT.

The rearrangement uses TRBV3-1 (or the pseudogene TRBV3-2) and TRBJ1-5; a weak D match, TRBD1 (5 bases). This CDR3 has 14 residues. Trimming took off 3 bases at V and 7 bases at J, with 13 bases between the two ends. Germline assignment: CDR1 LGHDT and CDR2 YNNKEL (reference sequence). The CDR3 loop reads CASSQWGEGQPQHF. In DNA form, the CDR3 reads TGTGCCAGCAGCCAGTGGGGGGAGGGCCAGCCCCAGCATTTT.

The chain is built from TRBV28 and TRBJ1-4; D possibly corresponds to TRBD1 (5 bases). Germline V gives CDR1 MDHEN, CDR2 SYDVKM. V lost 6 bases and J 7 bases, leaving 18 bases between the germline ends. CDR3 length: 15 amino acids. This chain's CDR3 is CASSLGMGGAEKLFF. CDR3 DNA: TGTGCCAGCAGCTTGGGGATGGGGGGAGCTGAAAAACTGTTTTTT.

CDR3 region: CASSVDPDLNTEAFF. DNA for the CDR3: TGTGCCAGCAGCGTAGATCCAGATCTGAACACTGAAGCTTTCTTT. The chain employs TRBV9 and TRBJ1-1; D is unclear. This CDR3 region has 15 residues. Looked up from germline, CDR1 is SGDLS and CDR2 is YYNGEE. Trimming stripped 0 bases from V and 0 bases from J, with 9 bases between.

The chain employs TRBV19 and TRBJ2-5, with 9 positions matching TRBD2. CDR1 and CDR2 (germline): LNHDA, SQIVND (reference sequence). The ends lost 2 bases at V and 2 bases at J; junction bases unmatched: 6. This CDR3 is 16 amino acids long. The CDR3 nucleotides read TGTGCCAGTAGTATAAAGGGACTAGCATTTCAAGAGACCCAGTACTTC. Its translation is CASSIKGLAFQETQYF.

The chain joins TRBV28 to TRBJ1-5, with 8 bases identical to TRBD1. The CDR3 contains 13 residues. The V gene's germline CDR1 is MDHEN and CDR2 SYDVKM. V lost 11 bases and J lost 4; bases outside the gene matches: 7. The CDR3 sequence is CAGRDRMNQPQHF. The CDR3 DNA reads as TGTGCCGGGAGGGACAGGATGAATCAGCCCCAGCATTTT.

This chain joins TRBV5-1 and TRBJ1-2, with 7 bases that match TRBD1. J gave up 6 bases and V 5 bases, and 10 bases lay outside the gene matches. CDR3 size: 14 residues. The germline V gene encodes CDR1 SGHRS and CDR2 YFSETQ. This CDR3 reads CASSLNEGAHGYTF. The DNA of the CDR3 is TGCGCCAGCAGTTTGAACGAGGGGGCGCATGGCTACACCTTC.

This clone appeared a few times. The chain uses TRBV6-5 and TRBJ1-5; D might be TRBD1 (6 bases). The CDR3 loop spans 15 amino acids. Germline CDR1 reads MNHEY; CDR2 reads SVGAGI. Trimming removed 6 bases from V and 0 bases from J, with 12 bases in between. CDR3 residues: CASRETGYSNQPQHF. The CDR3 coding sequence is TGTGCCAGCAGGGAGACAGGTTATAGCAATCAGCCCCAGCATTTT.

The chain links TRBV2 to TRBJ1-1; 8 positions agree with TRBD1. The V gene's germline CDR1 is SNHLY and CDR2 FYNNEI. The trim removed 7 bases at V and 2 bases at J, leaving 9 bases unmatched. The CDR3 totals 15 residues. In DNA, the CDR3 is TGTGCCAGCAACCGGGGCCAGGGGGCTAACACTGAAGCTTTCTTT. This sequence encodes CASNRGQGANTEAFF.

CDR3 sequence: CASSLGGAGDGTDTQYF. The CDR3 DNA sequence: TGTGCCAGCAGCCTAGGAGGTGCGGGGGATGGCACAGATACGCAGTATTTT. The chain combines TRBV28 with TRBJ2-3; 7 bases align to TRBD2. V shed 6 bases, J shed 1 base, and the junction held 13 bases outside the gene matches. Germline loops: CDR1 MDHEN, CDR2 SYDVKM. This CDR3 comprises 17 residues. Complete variable domain (other parts from reference TRBV28 and TRBJ2-3): DVKVTQSSRYLVKRTGEKVFLECVQDMDHENMFWYRQDPGLGLRLIYFSYDVKMKEKGDIPEGYSVSREKKERFSLILESASTNQTSMYLCASSLGGAGDGTDTQYFGPGTRLTVL.

The chain employs TRBV5-6 and TRBJ1-2; D not certain. The germline gives CDR1 SGHDT, CDR2 YYEEEE. V lost 4 bases, J lost 7 bases, and 26 bases lay in between. There are 17 residues in the CDR3. CDR3 protein: CASSDAWAEGSRGGYTF. The CDR3 DNA reads TGTGCCAGCAGCGACGCATGGGCAGAAGGATCCCGGGGTGGCTACACCTTC.

Only a few counts were recorded for this clone. The chain is built from TRBV18 and TRBJ2-2, with D possibly matching TRBD1 (7 bases). V lost 6 bases and J 6 bases, leaving 17 bases between the germline ends. The CDR3 consists of 15 residues. The V gene's germline CDR1 is KGHSH and CDR2 LQKENI. CDR3 residues: CASSTRRGRSGELFF. DNA for the CDR3: TGTGCCAGCTCGACCCGGAGGGGGCGATCCGGGGAGCTGTTTTTT.

The chain carries TRBV7-2 and TRBJ1-2; 11 nucleotides align to TRBD1. The germline CDR1 and CDR2 sequences are SGHTA and FQGNSA. With V trimmed by 3 bases and J by 4 bases, 4 bases remained unmatched. This CDR3 spans 15 amino acids. The CDR3 DNA sequence: TGTGCCAGCAGCTTCGGACAGGGGGCTGGCTATGGCTACACCTTC. It codes for CASSFGQGAGYGYTF.

This chain joins TRBV3-1 (or the pseudogene TRBV3-2) and TRBJ2-3; perhaps TRBD1 as D (6 bases). CDR1 is LGHDT and CDR2 is YNNKEL in the germline V gene (reference sequence). V was trimmed by 4 bases and J by 2 bases, leaving 13 bases between them. The CDR3 spans 15 residues. The CDR3 coding sequence is TGTGCCAGCAGCCCGGGACACCTGTACACAGATACGCAGTATTTT. Its translation: CASSPGHLYTDTQYF.

The chain couples TRBV29-1 to TRBJ2-2; D possibly corresponds to TRBD1 (7 bases). Germline CDR1 SQVTM, CDR2 ANQGSEA. V shed 5 bases and J shed 7 bases, with 17 bases lying between them. The CDR3 spans 14 residues. CDR3 in DNA: TGCAGCGTTATAGCAGGGGGGAGTGGCGGGGAGCTGTTTTTT. Translating gives CSVIAGGSGGELFF.

V gene TRBV23-1 combines with J gene TRBJ2-7; D possibly corresponds to TRBD1 (6 bases). TRBV23-1 belongs to the ORF category, with a function that is uncertain. This CDR3 is 14 amino acids long. V was shortened by 6 bases and J by 2 bases, with 14 bases between the two germline ends. In DNA form, the CDR3 reads TGCGCCAGCAGCCAGAGGACAGCCGCCTACGAGCAGTACTTC. It yields the protein CASSQRTAAYEQYF.

This clone was seen just once. V is TRBV28 and J is TRBJ1-1, with D unresolved. Germline values: CDR1 MDHEN, CDR2 SYDVKM. V was clipped by 5 bases and J by 3 bases, with 4 bases between them. This CDR3 spans 11 amino acids. The CDR3 sequence: CASSPHTEAFF. The CDR3 region has the DNA TGTGCCAGCAGTCCTCACACTGAAGCTTTCTTT.

This clone was counted once. The chain combines TRBV5-1 with TRBJ2-2; D perhaps matches TRBD2 (6 bases). Germline CDR1 reads SGHRS; CDR2 reads YFSETQ. Trimming shortened V by 2 bases and J by 4 bases, and 21 bases separated the two germline ends. There are 18 residues in the CDR3. CDR3 in DNA: TGCGCCAGCAGCTTCCGGGGGATCGATGTTCGTGGCACCGGGGAGCTGTTTTTT. Its translation is CASSFRGIDVRGTGELFF.

This clone came up once. V and J are TRBV5-1 and TRBJ1-5; 7 bases line up with TRBD1. V gave up 4 bases and J gave up 7 bases; unmatched junction bases: 5. Germline V CDR1 and CDR2: SGHRS, YFSETQ. The CDR3 runs to 13 residues. The CDR3, as DNA: TGCGCCAGCAGCCCCGAGGGGGCCCAGCCCCAGCATTTT. Its translation: CASSPEGAQPQHF. Based on the CDR3 plus reference TRBV5-1 and TRBJ1-5, the full variable domain is KAGVTQTPRYLIKTRGQQVTLSCSPISGHRSVSWYQQTPGQGLQFLFEYFSETQRNKGNFPGRFSGRQFSNSRSEMNVSTLELGDSALYLCASSPEGAQPQHFGDGTRLSIL.